These T cell receptor beta chains were read from a single sample in a study of blood T cell repertoires in COVID-19. TCRdb keeps only in-frame clones here, not all; method: immunoSEQ multiplex PCR. The table has under 300,000 clones, 85% to 90% seen once. The material sequenced was peripheral blood. The receptors were gathered from a woman aged 70 to 79 with active or convalescent COVID-19. CDR3s include the opening cysteine and the closing phenylalanine or tryptophan. Each record gives: clone size, V gene, D gene, J gene, CDR3 protein, CDR3 DNA. A D gene is named only where the DNA matches it firmly. Expanded clones are given a class, and other clones once, few, many or no size at all.

clone_size: .; v_call: TRBV7-2; d_call: .; j_call: TRBJ2-5; cdr3_aa: CASSPEGYSQETQYF; cdr3_nt: TGTGCCAGCAGCCCGGAGGGGTATAGCCAAGAGACCCAGTACTTC
clone_size: .; v_call: TRBV27; d_call: TRBD1; j_call: TRBJ1-4; cdr3_aa: CASSSSLQGATNEKLFF; cdr3_nt: TGTGCCAGCAGTTCCTCACTACAGGGGGCAACTAATGAAAAACTGTTTTTT
clone_size: .; v_call: TRBV19; d_call: .; j_call: TRBJ2-2; cdr3_aa: CATSAASRVNTGELFF; cdr3_nt: TGTGCCACCTCCGCAGCGTCTCGGGTTAACACCGGGGAGCTGTTTTTT
clone_size: .; v_call: TRBV6-6; d_call: TRBD1; j_call: TRBJ1-4; cdr3_aa: CASSYPRTGGREKLFF; cdr3_nt: TGTGCCAGCAGTTACCCGAGGACAGGGGGAAGAGAAAAACTGTTTTTT
clone_size: .; v_call: TRBV2; d_call: TRBD2; j_call: TRBJ2-7; cdr3_aa: CASRGDSYEQYF; cdr3_nt: TGTGCCAGCCGGGGGGACTCCTACGAGCAGTACTTC
clone_size: once; v_call: TRBV24-1; d_call: .; j_call: TRBJ1-1; cdr3_aa: CATRGENTEAFF; cdr3_nt: TGTGCCACCCGAGGCGAGAACACTGAAGCTTTCTTT
clone_size: few; v_call: TRBV4-2; d_call: .; j_call: TRBJ1-2; cdr3_aa: CASSQESRGFVGRVYGYTF; cdr3_nt: TGTGCCAGCAGCCAAGAGAGCCGCGGATTTGTAGGGAGGGTCTATGGCTACACCTTC
clone_size: .; v_call: TRBV10-3; d_call: .; j_call: TRBJ2-6; cdr3_aa: CAISESWGDSSGANVLTF; cdr3_nt: TGTGCCATCAGTGAGTCGTGGGGGGATAGCTCTGGGGCCAACGTCCTGACTTTC
clone_size: .; v_call: TRBV18; d_call: .; j_call: TRBJ1-4; cdr3_aa: CASSPGALLTNEKLFF; cdr3_nt: TGTGCCAGCTCACCAGGGGCCCTTCTTACGAATGAAAAACTGTTTTTT
clone_size: .; v_call: TRBV11-2; d_call: .; j_call: TRBJ1-4; cdr3_aa: CASSFTQRLFF; cdr3_nt: TGTGCCAGCAGTTTCACACAAAGACTGTTTTTT
clone_size: .; v_call: TRBV5-4; d_call: .; j_call: TRBJ2-6; cdr3_aa: CASSLGAGAGANVLTF; cdr3_nt: TGTGCCAGCAGCTTGGGGGCAGGGGCTGGGGCCAACGTCCTGACTTTC
clone_size: .; v_call: TRBV4-1; d_call: TRBD2; j_call: TRBJ2-2; cdr3_aa: CASSLGTIPGELFF; cdr3_nt: TGCGCCAGCAGCCTGGGGACTATTCCCGGGGAGCTGTTTTTT
clone_size: .; v_call: TRBV6-5; d_call: TRBD2; j_call: TRBJ2-5; cdr3_aa: CASSNSGGAWETQYF; cdr3_nt: TGTGCCAGCAGCAATAGCGGGGGGGCTTGGGAGACCCAGTACTTC
clone_size: .; v_call: TRBV4-3; d_call: .; j_call: TRBJ2-7; cdr3_aa: CASSQDIGRNEQYF; cdr3_nt: TGCGCCAGCAGCCAAGATATAGGGAGGAACGAGCAGTACTTC
clone_size: few; v_call: TRBV14; d_call: .; j_call: TRBJ2-5; cdr3_aa: CASSQDGLIEETQYF; cdr3_nt: TGTGCCAGCAGCCAAGACGGACTTATTGAAGAGACCCAGTACTTC
clone_size: .; v_call: TRBV12-3/TRBV12-4; d_call: .; j_call: TRBJ2-4; cdr3_aa: CASSPLAKNIQYF; cdr3_nt: TGTGCCAGCAGTCCCCTAGCCAAAAACATTCAGTACTTC
clone_size: .; v_call: TRBV9; d_call: .; j_call: TRBJ2-3; cdr3_aa: CASSVEGGQPTDTQYF; cdr3_nt: TGTGCCAGCAGCGTAGAGGGGGGGCAGCCCACAGATACGCAGTATTTT
clone_size: .; v_call: TRBV6-5; d_call: .; j_call: TRBJ1-1; cdr3_aa: CASERGTEAFF; cdr3_nt: TGTGCCAGCGAGCGGGGCACTGAAGCTTTCTTT
clone_size: .; v_call: TRBV6-5; d_call: TRBD1; j_call: TRBJ1-3; cdr3_aa: CASRPDRGINTIYF; cdr3_nt: TGTGCCAGCAGGCCCGACAGGGGTATAAACACCATATATTTT
clone_size: .; v_call: TRBV10-3; d_call: .; j_call: TRBJ1-1; cdr3_aa: CAISESGGNTEAFF; cdr3_nt: TGTGCCATCAGTGAGTCGGGGGGGAACACTGAAGCTTTCTTT
clone_size: few; v_call: TRBV18; d_call: .; j_call: TRBJ2-7; cdr3_aa: CASSPAGSKTYEQYF; cdr3_nt: TGTGCCAGCTCACCAGCGGGATCGAAGACCTACGAGCAGTACTTC
clone_size: .; v_call: TRBV7-9; d_call: .; j_call: TRBJ2-7; cdr3_aa: CASSSGFGEQYF; cdr3_nt: TGTGCCAGCAGCTCAGGGTTCGGCGAGCAGTACTTC
clone_size: .; v_call: TRBV6-4; d_call: TRBD1; j_call: TRBJ1-1; cdr3_aa: CASSSTGTGALEAFF; cdr3_nt: TGTGCCAGCAGCTCGACCGGGACAGGGGCCCTTGAAGCTTTCTTT
clone_size: .; v_call: TRBV6-5; d_call: TRBD1; j_call: TRBJ1-6; cdr3_aa: CASLPGGISNSPLHF; cdr3_nt: TGTGCCAGCCTTCCAGGGGGCATAAGTAATTCACCCCTCCACTTT
clone_size: .; v_call: TRBV4-3; d_call: .; j_call: TRBJ1-1; cdr3_aa: CASSFDSSTEAFF; cdr3_nt: TGCGCCAGCAGCTTCGACAGTTCCACTGAAGCTTTCTTT
clone_size: .; v_call: TRBV25-1; d_call: .; j_call: TRBJ1-6; cdr3_aa: CASSEGAAYSPLHF; cdr3_nt: TGTGCCAGCAGTGAAGGAGCAGCCTATTCACCCCTCCACTTT
clone_size: .; v_call: TRBV6-1; d_call: .; j_call: TRBJ1-2; cdr3_aa: CASSDRVIGYTF; cdr3_nt: TGTGCCAGCAGTGACAGGGTGATTGGCTACACCTTC
clone_size: .; v_call: TRBV6-5; d_call: TRBD1; j_call: TRBJ2-2; cdr3_aa: CAVQGAGTGELFF; cdr3_nt: TGTGCCGTGCAGGGGGCGGGCACCGGGGAGCTGTTTTTT
clone_size: .; v_call: TRBV19; d_call: .; j_call: TRBJ2-2; cdr3_aa: CASTVNGGTGELFF; cdr3_nt: TGTGCCAGTACGGTTAACGGCGGCACCGGGGAGCTGTTTTTT
clone_size: .; v_call: TRBV24-1; d_call: .; j_call: TRBJ1-3; cdr3_aa: CATKDNRGNTIYF; cdr3_nt: TGTGCCACCAAGGACAATAGGGGAAACACCATATATTTT
clone_size: .; v_call: TRBV10-1; d_call: .; j_call: TRBJ1-6; cdr3_aa: CASRQALNSPLHF; cdr3_nt: TGCGCCAGCAGACAGGCCCTAAATTCACCCCTCCACTTT
clone_size: few; v_call: TRBV6-5; d_call: TRBD1; j_call: TRBJ1-5; cdr3_aa: CAIGTGGQPQHF; cdr3_nt: TGTGCCATCGGGACAGGAGGACAGCCCCAGCATTTT
clone_size: .; v_call: TRBV27; d_call: TRBD1; j_call: TRBJ1-1; cdr3_aa: CASTSVGQGAEAFF; cdr3_nt: TGTGCCAGCACATCAGTCGGACAGGGCGCTGAAGCTTTCTTT
clone_size: .; v_call: TRBV19; d_call: TRBD1; j_call: TRBJ1-5; cdr3_aa: CASSIVRGLDQPQHF; cdr3_nt: TGTGCCAGTAGTATAGTCAGGGGGTTGGATCAGCCTCAGCATTTT
clone_size: .; v_call: TRBV4-3; d_call: TRBD2; j_call: TRBJ2-5; cdr3_aa: CASSQMGTTQETQYF; cdr3_nt: TGCGCCAGCAGCCAAATGGGGACTACTCAAGAGACCCAGTACTTC
clone_size: .; v_call: TRBV3-1/TRBV3-2; d_call: .; j_call: TRBJ1-3; cdr3_aa: CASSQVILGENEGNTIYF; cdr3_nt: TGTGCCAGCAGCCAAGTCATTCTCGGGGAGAACGAAGGAAACACCATATATTTT
clone_size: .; v_call: TRBV5-1; d_call: .; j_call: TRBJ2-3; cdr3_aa: CASSLALAVTDTQYF; cdr3_nt: TGCGCCAGCAGCTTGGCCTTGGCGGTCACAGATACGCAGTATTTT
clone_size: .; v_call: TRBV2; d_call: .; j_call: TRBJ1-1; cdr3_aa: CASSPEQGGPEAFF; cdr3_nt: TGTGCCAGCAGCCCCGAACAGGGAGGGCCTGAAGCTTTCTTT
clone_size: .; v_call: TRBV19; d_call: .; j_call: TRBJ2-2; cdr3_aa: CASNQDSRRPTGELFF; cdr3_nt: TGTGCCAGTAATCAGGACAGCCGCAGACCCACCGGGGAGCTGTTTTTT
clone_size: .; v_call: TRBV21-1; d_call: .; j_call: TRBJ1-1; cdr3_aa: CASSKLTATYEAFF; cdr3_nt: TGTGCCAGCAGCAAGTTGACAGCGACCTATGAAGCTTTCTTT
clone_size: .; v_call: TRBV5-1; d_call: .; j_call: TRBJ1-5; cdr3_aa: CASSLGQDNQPQHF; cdr3_nt: TGCGCCAGCAGCTTGGGACAAGACAATCAGCCCCAGCATTTT
clone_size: once; v_call: TRBV19; d_call: .; j_call: TRBJ1-4; cdr3_aa: CASSIGQNEKLFF; cdr3_nt: TGTGCCAGTAGTATCGGACAGAATGAAAAACTGTTTTTT
clone_size: once; v_call: TRBV7-9; d_call: TRBD1; j_call: TRBJ1-5; cdr3_aa: CAGQGAGNQPQHF; cdr3_nt: TGTGCCGGTCAGGGGGCGGGCAATCAGCCCCAGCATTTT
clone_size: .; v_call: TRBV4-2; d_call: TRBD2; j_call: TRBJ2-1; cdr3_aa: CASSQSVLAGVIF; cdr3_nt: TGTGCCAGCAGCCAATCCGTACTAGCGGGGGTGATCTTC
clone_size: .; v_call: TRBV11-2; d_call: .; j_call: TRBJ2-7; cdr3_aa: CASSLERDKLYEQYF; cdr3_nt: TGTGCCAGCAGCTTAGAAAGGGACAAGCTCTACGAGCAGTACTTC
clone_size: .; v_call: TRBV11-2; d_call: TRBD2; j_call: TRBJ2-5; cdr3_aa: CASSLRLAGGETQYF; cdr3_nt: TGTGCCAGCAGCCTTCGACTAGCGGGGGGGGAGACCCAGTACTTC
clone_size: once; v_call: TRBV7-2; d_call: .; j_call: TRBJ2-2; cdr3_aa: CASSLNGVGLNTGELFF; cdr3_nt: TGTGCCAGCAGCTTAAATGGAGTAGGATTGAACACCGGGGAGCTGTTTTTT
clone_size: .; v_call: TRBV5-4; d_call: TRBD2; j_call: TRBJ2-1; cdr3_aa: CASSFGTSLSNEQFF; cdr3_nt: TGTGCCAGCAGCTTCGGGACTAGTTTGTCAAATGAGCAGTTCTTC
clone_size: .; v_call: TRBV29-1; d_call: .; j_call: TRBJ2-7; cdr3_aa: CSAYLGSGGEQYF; cdr3_nt: TGCAGCGCCTATCTGGGGTCCGGGGGCGAGCAGTACTTC
clone_size: once; v_call: TRBV5-7; d_call: .; j_call: TRBJ1-5; cdr3_aa: CASSFCRSNQPQHF; cdr3_nt: TGTGCCAGCAGCTTTTGTCGGTCCAATCAGCCCCAGCATTTT
clone_size: .; v_call: TRBV19; d_call: TRBD1; j_call: TRBJ1-5; cdr3_aa: CASSTTGGNQPQHF; cdr3_nt: TGTGCCAGTAGTACGACAGGGGGGAATCAGCCCCAGCATTTT
clone_size: .; v_call: TRBV7-3; d_call: .; j_call: TRBJ2-7; cdr3_aa: CASSKAPAYEQYF; cdr3_nt: TGTGCCAGCAGCAAAGCCCCTGCCTACGAGCAGTACTTC
clone_size: .; v_call: TRBV25-1; d_call: TRBD1; j_call: TRBJ1-1; cdr3_aa: CASSERQGMNTEAFF; cdr3_nt: TGTGCCAGCAGTGAACGACAGGGAATGAACACTGAAGCTTTCTTT
clone_size: once; v_call: TRBV6-2/TRBV6-3; d_call: TRBD2; j_call: TRBJ2-7; cdr3_aa: CASSYGLAGVYEQYF; cdr3_nt: TGTGCCAGCAGTTACGGGCTAGCGGGGGTGTACGAGCAGTACTTC
clone_size: .; v_call: TRBV19; d_call: .; j_call: TRBJ2-1; cdr3_aa: CASSIDGGVPYNEQFF; cdr3_nt: TGTGCCAGTAGTATAGATGGAGGAGTTCCCTACAATGAGCAGTTCTTC
clone_size: once; v_call: TRBV5-1; d_call: TRBD1; j_call: TRBJ2-5; cdr3_aa: CASSFTGGETQYF; cdr3_nt: TGCGCCAGCAGCTTCACAGGGGGAGAGACCCAGTACTTC
clone_size: .; v_call: TRBV10-2; d_call: .; j_call: TRBJ1-5; cdr3_aa: CASSEHKGAGLRRFNQPQHF; cdr3_nt: TGCGCCAGCAGTGAGCACAAAGGGGCAGGGCTTCGTAGGTTCAATCAGCCCCAGCATTTT
clone_size: .; v_call: TRBV3-1/TRBV3-2; d_call: .; j_call: TRBJ2-5; cdr3_aa: CASSLRRGHGQETQYF; cdr3_nt: TGTGCCAGCAGCCTCAGAAGAGGTCACGGACAAGAGACCCAGTACTTC
clone_size: .; v_call: TRBV11-3; d_call: .; j_call: TRBJ2-1; cdr3_aa: CASSKGGELREQFF; cdr3_nt: TGTGCCAGCAGCAAAGGGGGAGAACTTAGGGAGCAGTTCTTC
clone_size: once; v_call: TRBV7-9; d_call: .; j_call: TRBJ2-7; cdr3_aa: CASSPWDTPYEQYF; cdr3_nt: TGTGCCAGCAGCCCATGGGACACACCCTACGAGCAGTACTTC